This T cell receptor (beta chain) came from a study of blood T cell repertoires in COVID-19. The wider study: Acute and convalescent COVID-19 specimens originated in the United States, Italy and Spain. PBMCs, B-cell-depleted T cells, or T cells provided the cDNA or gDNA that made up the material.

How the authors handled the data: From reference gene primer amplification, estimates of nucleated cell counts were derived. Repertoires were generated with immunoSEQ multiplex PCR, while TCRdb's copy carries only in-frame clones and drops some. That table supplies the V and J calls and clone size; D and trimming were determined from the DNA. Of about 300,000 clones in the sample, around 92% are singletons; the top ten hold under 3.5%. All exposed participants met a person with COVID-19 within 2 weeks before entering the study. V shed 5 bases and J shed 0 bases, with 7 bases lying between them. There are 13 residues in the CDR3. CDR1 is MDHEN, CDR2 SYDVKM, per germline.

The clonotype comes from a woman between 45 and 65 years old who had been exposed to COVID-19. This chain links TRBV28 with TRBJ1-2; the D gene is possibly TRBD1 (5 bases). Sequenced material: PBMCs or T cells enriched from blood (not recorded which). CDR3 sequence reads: CASSTGANYGYTF. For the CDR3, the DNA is TGTGCCAGCAGTACAGGAGCTAACTATGGCTACACCTTC.